Each of the 8 T cell receptor beta chains below was sequenced from the same sample in a study of cytomegalovirus exposure and HLA in healthy donors. A multiplex PCR was run with 60 Vbeta primers and 13 Jbeta primers. Measured with immunoSEQ multiplex PCR; TCRdb has only the in-frame clones, and not every one. The sample consists of 80,000 or so clones, roughly 74% of them appearing once. Sequencing was performed on PBMCs. All receptors derive from a man in his forties in good health and CMV-seronegative.

The chain carries TRBV25-1 and TRBJ1-2, with 8 nucleotides matching TRBD1. V was pared by 5 bases and J by 6 bases, with 5 bases of the junction left unmatched. This CDR3 has 13 residues. The V gene's germline CDR1 is MGHDK and CDR2 SYGVNS. The CDR3 DNA follows: TGTGCCAGCAGTCCCAGGACAGGGCATGGCTACACCTTC. Translating it yields CASSPRTGHGYTF.

CDR3 sequence: CASRLDFGNTEAFF. The CDR3, as DNA: TGTGCCAGCAGGTTGGACTTTGGCAACACTGAAGCTTTCTTT. V gene TRBV11-2 combines with J gene TRBJ1-1, with D hard to call. The CDR3 extends over 14 amino acids. Germline CDR1 reads SGHAT; CDR2 reads FQNNGV. Between the trimmed V and J ends, which lost 6 bases and 2 bases, there was a span of 13 bases.

This clone was recorded once. The chain joins TRBV28 to TRBJ2-3, with 11 bases lining up with TRBD1. The V segment lost 6 bases and the J segment 4 bases; nucleotides outside the gene matches: 6. The germline V gene has CDR1 MDHEN and CDR2 SYDVKM. The CDR3 is 15 residues long. CDR3 amino acids: CASSLPGQGADTQYF. For the CDR3, the DNA is TGTGCCAGCAGCCTACCGGGACAGGGGGCAGATACGCAGTATTTT.

The chain uses TRBV30 and TRBJ1-2; 8 bases agree with TRBD1. Trimming took 4 bases from V and 3 from J; bases not matched to a gene: 7. Germline CDR1 and CDR2: GTSNPN and SVGIG (reference sequence). The CDR3 is made up of 14 amino acids. CDR3 amino acids: CAWINRGGYYGYTF. For the CDR3, the DNA is TGTGCCTGGATTAACAGGGGGGGCTACTATGGCTACACCTTC.

The chain's CDR3 is CASSLDRDTDTQYF. The CDR3 DNA reads as TGTGCCAGCAGCTTAGATCGGGACACAGATACGCAGTATTTT. The chain has TRBV11-3 and TRBJ2-3; tentatively, D is TRBD2 (5 bases). The CDR3 consists of 14 residues. V was clipped by 0 bases and J by 2 bases, with 6 bases between them. Germline V gene lookup returns CDR1 SGHNT and CDR2 YENEEA.

This chain uses TRBV18 with TRBJ1-2; D ambiguous. Trimming pared 5 bases from V and 3 bases from J, leaving 13 bases between. This CDR3 is built from 14 residues. CDR1 is KGHSH, CDR2 LQKENI, per germline. The CDR3 loop is CASSSAPGDYGYTF. CDR3 nucleotide sequence: TGTGCCAGCTCATCTGCACCGGGAGACTATGGCTACACCTTC.

This rearrangement joins TRBV6-6 to TRBJ2-7, with no clear D. Germline lookup yields CDR1 MNHNY and CDR2 SVGAGI (reference sequence). Trimming pared 2 bases from V and 5 bases from J, leaving 4 bases between. There are 11 residues in the CDR3. The CDR3, as DNA: TGTGCCAGCAGTTACGGAGACGAGCAGTACTTC. This sequence encodes CASSYGDEQYF.

The chain links TRBV19 to TRBJ2-3, with TRBD2 matching 11 bases. The CDR3 consists of 17 residues. J was trimmed by 5 bases and V by 7 bases; bases with no gene match: 14. Germline V CDR1 and CDR2: LNHDA, SQIVND (reference sequence). CDR3 DNA: TGTGCCAGTACCCTCCGGGGTAGCGGGGGGGCCCAAGATACGCAGTATTTT. Translating it yields CASTLRGSGGAQDTQYF.